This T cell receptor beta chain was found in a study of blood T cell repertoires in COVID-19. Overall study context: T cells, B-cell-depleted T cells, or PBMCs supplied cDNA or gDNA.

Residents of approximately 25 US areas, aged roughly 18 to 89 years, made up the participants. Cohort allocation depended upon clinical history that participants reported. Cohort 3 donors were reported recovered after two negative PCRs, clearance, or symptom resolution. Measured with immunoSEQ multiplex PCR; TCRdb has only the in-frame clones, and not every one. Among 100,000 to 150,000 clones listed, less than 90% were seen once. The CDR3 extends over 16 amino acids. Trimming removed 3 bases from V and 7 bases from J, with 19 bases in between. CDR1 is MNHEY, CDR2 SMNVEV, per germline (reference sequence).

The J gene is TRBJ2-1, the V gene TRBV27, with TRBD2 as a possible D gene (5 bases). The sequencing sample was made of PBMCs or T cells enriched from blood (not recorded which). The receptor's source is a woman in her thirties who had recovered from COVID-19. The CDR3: CASSFSRLSRGNEQFF. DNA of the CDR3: TGTGCCAGCAGTTTCTCGCGGCTTAGCCGAGGGAATGAGCAGTTCTTC.